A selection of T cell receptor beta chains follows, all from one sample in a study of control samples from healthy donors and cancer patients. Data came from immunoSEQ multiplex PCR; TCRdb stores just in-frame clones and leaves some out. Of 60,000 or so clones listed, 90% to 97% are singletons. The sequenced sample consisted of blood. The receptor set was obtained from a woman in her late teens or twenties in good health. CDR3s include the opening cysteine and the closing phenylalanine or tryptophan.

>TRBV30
CAWSHPGLQETQYF
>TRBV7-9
CASSFGPGSLNYGYTF
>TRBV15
CATSRDTRDYGYTF